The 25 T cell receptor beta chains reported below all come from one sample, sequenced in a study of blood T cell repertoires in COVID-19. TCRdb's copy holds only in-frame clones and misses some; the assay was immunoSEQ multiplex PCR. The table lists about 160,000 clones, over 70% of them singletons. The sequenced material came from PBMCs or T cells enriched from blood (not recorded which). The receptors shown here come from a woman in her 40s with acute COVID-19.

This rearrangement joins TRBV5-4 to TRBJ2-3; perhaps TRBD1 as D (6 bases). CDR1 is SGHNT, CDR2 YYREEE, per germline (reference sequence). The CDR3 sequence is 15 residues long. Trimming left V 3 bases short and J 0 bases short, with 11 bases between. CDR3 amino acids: CASSSGTTSTDTQYF. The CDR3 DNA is TGTGCCAGCAGCTCCGGGACAACTAGCACAGATACGCAGTATTTT.

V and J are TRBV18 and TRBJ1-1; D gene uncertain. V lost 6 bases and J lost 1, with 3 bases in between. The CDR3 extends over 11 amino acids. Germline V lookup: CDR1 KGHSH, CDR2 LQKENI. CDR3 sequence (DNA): TGTGCCAGCTCCGGGAACACTGAAGCTTTCTTT. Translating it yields CASSGNTEAFF.

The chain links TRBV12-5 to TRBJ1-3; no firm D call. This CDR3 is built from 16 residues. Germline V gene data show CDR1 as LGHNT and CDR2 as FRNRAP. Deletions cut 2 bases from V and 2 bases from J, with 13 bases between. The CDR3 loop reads CASGLSPGLAGNTIYF. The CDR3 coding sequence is TGTGCTAGTGGTTTGTCACCGGGTCTGGCTGGAAACACCATATATTTT.

The CDR3, as DNA: TGTGCCAGCAGTTACCAGGTAAATCAGCCCCAGCATTTT. It translates to CASSYQVNQPQHF. The rearrangement uses TRBV6-5 and TRBJ1-5; no reliable D call. The germline gives CDR1 MNHEY, CDR2 SVGAGI. V gave up 2 bases and J gave up 4 bases, with 6 bases separating them. The CDR3 runs to 13 residues.

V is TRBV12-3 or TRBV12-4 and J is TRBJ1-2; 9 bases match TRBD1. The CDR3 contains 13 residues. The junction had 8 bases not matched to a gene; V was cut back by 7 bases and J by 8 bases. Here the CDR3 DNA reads TGTGCCAGCAAAACCGGGACAGGGTGGGGCTACACCTTC. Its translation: CASKTGTGWGYTF.

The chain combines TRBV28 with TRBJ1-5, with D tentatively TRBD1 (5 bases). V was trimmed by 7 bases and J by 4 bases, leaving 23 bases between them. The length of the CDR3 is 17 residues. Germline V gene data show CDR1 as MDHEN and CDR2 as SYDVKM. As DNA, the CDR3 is TGTGCCAGCAAAAAGTGGCAGGCGCGGGACGGTAATCAGCCCCAGCATTTT. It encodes CASKKWQARDGNQPQHF.

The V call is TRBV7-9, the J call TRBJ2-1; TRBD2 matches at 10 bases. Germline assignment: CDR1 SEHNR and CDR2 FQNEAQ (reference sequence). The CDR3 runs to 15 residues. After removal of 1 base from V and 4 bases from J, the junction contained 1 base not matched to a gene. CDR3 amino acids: CASSLEGLAYNEQFF. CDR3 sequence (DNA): TGTGCCAGCAGCTTAGAGGGACTAGCGTACAATGAGCAGTTCTTC.

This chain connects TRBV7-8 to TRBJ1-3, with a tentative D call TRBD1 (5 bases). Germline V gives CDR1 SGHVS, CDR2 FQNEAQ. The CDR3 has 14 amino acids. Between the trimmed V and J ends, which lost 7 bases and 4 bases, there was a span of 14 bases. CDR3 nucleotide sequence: TGTGCCAGCACCCCCGGGGGGGTCGGAAACACCATATATTTT. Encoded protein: CASTPGGVGNTIYF.

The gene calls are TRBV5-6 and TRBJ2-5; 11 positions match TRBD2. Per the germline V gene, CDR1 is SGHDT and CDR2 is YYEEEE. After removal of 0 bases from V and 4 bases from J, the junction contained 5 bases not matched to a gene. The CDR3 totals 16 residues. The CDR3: CASSLGGSGRGETQYF. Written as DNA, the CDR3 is TGTGCCAGCAGCTTGGGCGGTAGCGGGAGGGGAGAGACCCAGTACTTC.

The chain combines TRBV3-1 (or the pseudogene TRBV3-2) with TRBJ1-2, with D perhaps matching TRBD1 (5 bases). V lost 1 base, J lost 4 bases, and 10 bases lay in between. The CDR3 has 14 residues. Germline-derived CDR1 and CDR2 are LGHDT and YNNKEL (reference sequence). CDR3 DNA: TGTGCCAGCAGCCAAGTGAACAGGCCCTATGGCTACACCTTC. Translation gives CASSQVNRPYGYTF.

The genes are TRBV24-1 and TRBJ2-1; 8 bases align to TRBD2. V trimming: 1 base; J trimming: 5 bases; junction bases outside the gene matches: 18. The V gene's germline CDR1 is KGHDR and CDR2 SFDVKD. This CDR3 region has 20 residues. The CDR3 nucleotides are TGTGCCACCAGTGATTTACTAGCGGTAGACCCCGACCCCCTTAACAATGAGCAGTTCTTC. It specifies CATSDLLAVDPDPLNNEQFF.

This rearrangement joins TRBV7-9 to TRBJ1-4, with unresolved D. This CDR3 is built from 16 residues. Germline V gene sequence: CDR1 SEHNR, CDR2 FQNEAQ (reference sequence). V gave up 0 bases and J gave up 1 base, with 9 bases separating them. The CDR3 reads CASSLALTRTNEKLFF. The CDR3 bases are TGTGCCAGCAGCTTAGCCCTTACAAGAACTAATGAAAAACTGTTTTTT.

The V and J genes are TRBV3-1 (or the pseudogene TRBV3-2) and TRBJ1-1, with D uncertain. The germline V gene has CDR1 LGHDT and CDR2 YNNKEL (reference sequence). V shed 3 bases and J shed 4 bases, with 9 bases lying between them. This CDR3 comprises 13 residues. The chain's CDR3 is CASSQGRLTEAFF. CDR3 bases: TGTGCCAGCAGCCAGGGCAGGCTCACTGAAGCTTTCTTT.

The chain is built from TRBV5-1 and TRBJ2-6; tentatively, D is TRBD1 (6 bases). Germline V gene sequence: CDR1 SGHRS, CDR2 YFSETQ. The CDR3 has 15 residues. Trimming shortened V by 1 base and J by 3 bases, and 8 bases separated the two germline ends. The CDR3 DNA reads TGCGCCAGCAGCTTGACAGGGTATGGGGCCAACGTCCTGACTTTC. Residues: CASSLTGYGANVLTF.

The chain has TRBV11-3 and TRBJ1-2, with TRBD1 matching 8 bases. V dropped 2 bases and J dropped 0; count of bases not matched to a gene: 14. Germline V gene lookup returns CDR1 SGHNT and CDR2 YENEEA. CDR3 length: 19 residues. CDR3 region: CASSLWSWTGSSANYGYTF. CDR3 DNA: TGTGCCAGCAGCTTATGGTCCTGGACAGGGTCCTCTGCTAACTATGGCTACACCTTC.

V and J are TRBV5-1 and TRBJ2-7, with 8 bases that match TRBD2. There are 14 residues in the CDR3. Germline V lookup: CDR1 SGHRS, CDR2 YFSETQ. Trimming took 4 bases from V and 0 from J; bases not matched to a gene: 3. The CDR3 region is CASSPGGGSYEQYV. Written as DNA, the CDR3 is TGCGCCAGCAGCCCCGGGGGGGGCTCCTACGAGCAGTACGTC.

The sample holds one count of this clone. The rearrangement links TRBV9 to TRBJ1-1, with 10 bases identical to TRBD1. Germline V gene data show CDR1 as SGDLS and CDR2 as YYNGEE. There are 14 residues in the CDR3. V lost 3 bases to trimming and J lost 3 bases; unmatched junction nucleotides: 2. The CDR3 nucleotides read TGTGCCAGCAGCGACGGGACAGGGGACACTGAAGCTTTCTTT. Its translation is CASSDGTGDTEAFF. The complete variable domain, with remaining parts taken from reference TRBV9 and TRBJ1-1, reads DSGVTQTPKHLITATGQRVTLRCSPRSGDLSVYWYQQSLDQGLQFLIQYYNGEERAKGNILERFSAQQFPDLHSELNLSSLELGDSALYFCASSDGTGDTEAFFGQGTRLTVV.

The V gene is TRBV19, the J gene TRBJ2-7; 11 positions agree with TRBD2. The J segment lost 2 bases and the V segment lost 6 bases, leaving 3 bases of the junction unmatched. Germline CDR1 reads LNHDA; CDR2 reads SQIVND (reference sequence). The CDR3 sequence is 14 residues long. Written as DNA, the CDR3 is TGTGCCAGTAGGCCTAGCGGGAGGACCTACGAGCAGTACTTC. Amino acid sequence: CASRPSGRTYEQYF.

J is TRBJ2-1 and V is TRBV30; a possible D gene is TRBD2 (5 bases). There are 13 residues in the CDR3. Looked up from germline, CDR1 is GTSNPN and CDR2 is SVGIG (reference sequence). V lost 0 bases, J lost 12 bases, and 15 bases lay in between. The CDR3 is CAWSVSEGLRQFF. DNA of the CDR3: TGTGCCTGGAGTGTATCAGAGGGCCTTAGGCAGTTCTTC.

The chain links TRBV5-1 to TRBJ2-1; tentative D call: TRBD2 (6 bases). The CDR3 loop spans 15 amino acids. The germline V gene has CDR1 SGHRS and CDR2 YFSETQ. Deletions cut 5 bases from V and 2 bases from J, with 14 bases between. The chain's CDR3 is CASRVGGSAYNEQFF. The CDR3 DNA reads TGCGCCAGCAGGGTAGGAGGGTCCGCCTACAATGAGCAGTTCTTC.

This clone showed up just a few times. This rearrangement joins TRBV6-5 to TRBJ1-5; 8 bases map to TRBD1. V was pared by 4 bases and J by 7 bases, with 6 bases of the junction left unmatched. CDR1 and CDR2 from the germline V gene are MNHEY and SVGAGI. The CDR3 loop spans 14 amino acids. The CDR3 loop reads CASSSTGGAQPQHF. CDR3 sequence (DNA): TGTGCCAGCAGTTCTACAGGGGGGGCCCAGCCCCAGCATTTT.

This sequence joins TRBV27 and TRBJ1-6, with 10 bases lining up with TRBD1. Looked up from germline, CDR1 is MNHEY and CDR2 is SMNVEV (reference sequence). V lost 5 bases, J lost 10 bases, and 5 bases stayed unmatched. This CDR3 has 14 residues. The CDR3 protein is CASSPRTGGSPLHF. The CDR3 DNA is TGTGCCAGCAGTCCCCGGACAGGGGGATCACCCCTCCACTTT.

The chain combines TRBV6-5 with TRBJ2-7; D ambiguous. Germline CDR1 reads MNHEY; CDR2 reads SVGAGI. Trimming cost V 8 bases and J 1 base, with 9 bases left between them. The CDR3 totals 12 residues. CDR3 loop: CASCGPSYEQYV. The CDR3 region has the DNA TGTGCCAGCTGCGGCCCTTCCTACGAGCAGTACGTC.

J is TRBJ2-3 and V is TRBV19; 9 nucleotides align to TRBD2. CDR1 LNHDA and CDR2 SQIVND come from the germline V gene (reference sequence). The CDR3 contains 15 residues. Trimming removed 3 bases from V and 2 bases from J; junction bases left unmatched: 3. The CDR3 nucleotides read TGTGCCAGTAGTATGACTAGCGGAGACACAGATACGCAGTATTTT. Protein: CASSMTSGDTDTQYF.

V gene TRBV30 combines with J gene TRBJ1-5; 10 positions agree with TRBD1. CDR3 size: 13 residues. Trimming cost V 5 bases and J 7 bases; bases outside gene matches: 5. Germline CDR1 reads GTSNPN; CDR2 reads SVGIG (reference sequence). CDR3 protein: CAWSRDRGQPQHF. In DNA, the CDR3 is TGTGCCTGGTCCCGGGACAGGGGCCAGCCCCAGCATTTT.